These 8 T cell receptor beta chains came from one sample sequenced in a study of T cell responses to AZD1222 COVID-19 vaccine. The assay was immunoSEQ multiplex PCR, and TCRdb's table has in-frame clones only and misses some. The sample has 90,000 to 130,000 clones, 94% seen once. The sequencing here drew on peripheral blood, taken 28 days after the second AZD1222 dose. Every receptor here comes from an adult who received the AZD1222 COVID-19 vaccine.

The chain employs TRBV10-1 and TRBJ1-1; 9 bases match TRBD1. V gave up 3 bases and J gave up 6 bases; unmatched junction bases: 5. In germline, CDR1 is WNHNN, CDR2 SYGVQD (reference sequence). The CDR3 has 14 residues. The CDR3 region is CASSDEQGAAEAFF. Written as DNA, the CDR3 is TGCGCCAGCAGTGATGAACAGGGGGCTGCTGAAGCTTTCTTT.

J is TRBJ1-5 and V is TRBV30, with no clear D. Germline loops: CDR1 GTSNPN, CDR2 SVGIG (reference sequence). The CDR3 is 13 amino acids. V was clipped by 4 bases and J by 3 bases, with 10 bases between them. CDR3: CAWTPRLNQPQHF. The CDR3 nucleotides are TGTGCCTGGACCCCTAGGCTCAATCAGCCCCAGCATTTT.

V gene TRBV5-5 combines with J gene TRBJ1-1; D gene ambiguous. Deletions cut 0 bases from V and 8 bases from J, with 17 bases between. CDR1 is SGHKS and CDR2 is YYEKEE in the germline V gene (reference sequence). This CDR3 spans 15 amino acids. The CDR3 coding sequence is TGTGCCAGCAGCTTGGAAGGCATTCGCCAAGAGGAAGCTTTCTTT. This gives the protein CASSLEGIRQEEAFF. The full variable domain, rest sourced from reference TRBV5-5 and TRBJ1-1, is DAGVTQSPTHLIKTRGQQVTLRCSPISGHKSVSWYQQVLGQGPQFIFQYYEKEERGRGNFPDRFSARQFPNYSSELNVNALLLGDSALYLCASSLEGIRQEEAFFGQGTRLTVV.

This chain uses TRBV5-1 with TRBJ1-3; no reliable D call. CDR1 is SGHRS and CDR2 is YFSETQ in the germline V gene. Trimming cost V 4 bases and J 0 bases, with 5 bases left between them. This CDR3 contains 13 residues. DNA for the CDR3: TGCGCCAGCAGCACGGACTCTGGAAACACCATATATTTT. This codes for CASSTDSGNTIYF.

The CDR3 loop reads CASSSTANMNTEAFF. CDR3 nucleotide sequence: TGTGCCAGCAGTTCGACAGCAAATATGAACACTGAAGCTTTCTTT. The chain recombines TRBV27 with TRBJ1-1; a possible D gene is TRBD1 (5 bases). CDR3 length: 15 amino acids. Germline V lookup: CDR1 MNHEY, CDR2 SMNVEV (reference sequence). Trimming shortened V by 4 bases and J by 0 bases, and 12 bases separated the two germline ends.

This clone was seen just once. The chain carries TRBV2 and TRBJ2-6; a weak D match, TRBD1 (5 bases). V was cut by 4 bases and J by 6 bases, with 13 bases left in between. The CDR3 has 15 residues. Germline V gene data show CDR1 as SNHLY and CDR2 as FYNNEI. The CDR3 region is CASSVSGPTANVLTF. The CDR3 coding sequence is TGTGCCAGCAGTGTCTCAGGGCCTACGGCCAACGTCCTGACTTTC.

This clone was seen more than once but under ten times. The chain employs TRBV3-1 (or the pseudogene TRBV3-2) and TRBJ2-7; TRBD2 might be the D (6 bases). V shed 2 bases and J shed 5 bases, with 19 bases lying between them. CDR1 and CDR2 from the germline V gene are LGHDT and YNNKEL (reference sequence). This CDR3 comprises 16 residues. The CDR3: CASSQRPAGNNDEQYF. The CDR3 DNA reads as TGTGCCAGCAGCCAAAGACCGGCGGGAAATAATGACGAGCAGTACTTC.

The DNA of the CDR3 is TGTGCCAGCAGCCAAGTTGACAGGGGCGTTGGCTACACCTTC. This codes for CASSQVDRGVGYTF. The V call is TRBV3-1 (or the pseudogene TRBV3-2), the J call TRBJ1-2, with 8 positions matching TRBD1. The germline V gene has CDR1 LGHDT and CDR2 YNNKEL (reference sequence). Trimming took 1 base from V and 7 from J; bases not matched to a gene: 5. CDR3 length equals 14 residues.